The source of this T cell receptor (beta chain) is a study of blood T cell repertoires in COVID-19. Study context: Samples representing acute and convalescent COVID-19 were sourced from the United States, Italy and Spain. PBMCs, B-cell-depleted T cells, or T cells provided the cDNA or gDNA that made up the material.

CDR3 length: 16 amino acids. The V gene end was trimmed by 0 bases and the J gene end by 7 bases; junction bases not matched to a gene: 8. The germline V gene encodes CDR1 LGHNA and CDR2 YNFKEQ. Authors' analysis steps: Amplification of reference gene primers provided the estimated nucleated cell counts. Produced via immunoSEQ multiplex PCR; TCRdb's table is partial and in-frame only. V, J and clone size are taken as reported in that table, and D and trimming were inferred from the DNA itself. This table has about 150,000 clones, 76% appearing once. The sequenced sample was peripheral blood. V is TRBV4-2 and J is TRBJ1-2; 10 nucleotides line up with TRBD1. This TCR derives from a man in his 60s with acute or convalescent COVID-19. The CDR3 protein is CASSQEGTGAGGGYTF. The CDR3 region has the DNA TGTGCCAGCAGCCAAGAGGGGACAGGGGCAGGGGGTGGCTACACCTTC.